This paragraph covers one TCR beta chain sequence. Its antigen is still unknown. The data were obtained in a study of T cell responses to AZD1222 COVID-19 vaccine. Study overall: Samples with a second dose at about 4 or about 12 weeks were pooled together. Notes on the study in general: Clonal diversity may have been underestimated, and the donors were mostly white British, with more females than males. Just a handful of AZD1222 recipients tested seropositive at baseline. Spike-specific TCR breadth and depth were elevated following two AZD1222 doses.

Clones were sequenced by immunoSEQ multiplex PCR, and TCRdb holds only the in-frame ones, with some missing. The table lists 110,000 to 150,000 clones, around 90% of them singletons. CDR1 is MDHEN and CDR2 is SYDVKM in the germline V gene. The CDR3 is made up of 12 amino acids. V gave up 2 bases and J gave up 8 bases, with 6 bases separating them. The TCR comes from an adult in good health. Sequencing was performed on peripheral blood, taken on day 0 of AZD1222 vaccination. J is TRBJ2-2 and V is TRBV28; no firm D call. For the CDR3, the DNA is TGTGCCAGCAGTTTAACAACGGGGGAGCTGTTTTTT. As protein: CASSLTTGELFF. Variable domain in full (rest from reference TRBV28 and TRBJ2-2): DVKVTQSSRYLVKRTGEKVFLECVQDMDHENMFWYRQDPGLGLRLIYFSYDVKMKEKGDIPEGYSVSREKKERFSLILESASTNQTSMYLCASSLTTGELFFGEGSRLTVL.